This T cell receptor beta chain was identified in a study of blood T cell repertoires in COVID-19 (dated by TCRdb to 2020 to 2021). Study-wide context: Samples from collaborators originated in the United States, Italy and Spain and spanned both the acute and convalescent phases of COVID-19. The material from the prospective study consisted of cDNA or gDNA derived from T cells, B-cell-depleted T cells, or PBMCs. The dataset comprised deeply sampled blood TCRbeta repertoires from subjects exposed to, actively infected with, or recovered from COVID-19. The repertoires were made available in a free public database intended to serve as a resource for research on the immune response to SARS-CoV-2. Samples came from the ongoing ImmuneRACE study (first 160 participants) plus 1,254 subjects from 6 global collaborators. Nearly every sample came with metadata listing a de-identified subject ID, COVID-19 status, age in years and sex. Where HLA class I and class II types were available, the types were taken from metadata supplied by the sample provider, not from assay-based typing. General study outcomes and caveats: How much clinical and demographic metadata was included differed by source and by participant, and the metadata was provided uncurated.

At one collaborating source in Seattle, patients were enrolled during active infection and were followed longitudinally through the course of disease. Each collaborating institution followed its own protocols to collect whole blood in K2EDTA tubes. For TCRbeta analysis, collaborators shipped samples in one of three forms: frozen whole blood, isolated PBMCs, or DNA extracted from either of those sample types. CDR1 SQVTM and CDR2 ANQGSEA are derived from the germline V gene. The CDR3 spans 12 residues, from the cysteine through the phenylalanine. The kept DNA is CDR3 alone, 36 bases in frame from the first base. A distance of 11 bases separates the germline ends of V and J, which lose 7 bases and 3 bases respectively. As to this clone: What this receptor recognizes is not known. No base quality information exists; no much larger clone differs at one position.

TCRbeta CDR3 regions were amplified from genomic DNA by means of the immunoSEQ Assay, a bias-controlled multiplex PCR. For the original study's pipeline: The number of nucleated cells in each sample was estimated from the amplification of reference gene primers within the assay. To quantify the absolute abundance of each unique TCRbeta CDR3 rearrangement, sequence reads were collapsed and filtered. For each sample, productive Simpson clonality was calculated by taking the square root of Simpson's diversity index across productive rearrangements. TCRdb limited this immuneACCESS table to in-frame rearrangements with V and J called. A share of clones is missing; checked studies link under half to unresolved V genes, and the rest is unexplained. Clone size and the V and J calls come from that table; the DNA yielded D and trimming. In this sample the table shows a few hundred thousand clones, about 85% of which occur a single time. Of the sample, approximately 0.94% is held by the ten largest clones.

This receptor was taken from a human donor with COVID-19, enrolled during active disease. The donor label of this sample is uncertain. Sequencing input: peripheral blood. The rearranged chain carries TRBV29-1 and TRBJ2-3; TRBD2 is possibly the D segment (5 matching bases). The bases read TGCAGCGCCGGGTCGGGGACAGATACGCAGTATTTT. Its protein reads: CSAGSGTDTQYF.